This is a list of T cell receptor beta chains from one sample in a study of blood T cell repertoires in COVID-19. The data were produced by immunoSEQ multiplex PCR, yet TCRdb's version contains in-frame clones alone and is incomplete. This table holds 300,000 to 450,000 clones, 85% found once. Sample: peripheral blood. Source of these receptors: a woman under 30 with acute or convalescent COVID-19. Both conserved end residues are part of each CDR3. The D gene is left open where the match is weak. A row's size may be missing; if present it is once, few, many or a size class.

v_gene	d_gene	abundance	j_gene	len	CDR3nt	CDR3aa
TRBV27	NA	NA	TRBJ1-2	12	TGTGCCAGCAGAAGATTCAGGGATGGCTACACCTTC	CASRRFRDGYTF
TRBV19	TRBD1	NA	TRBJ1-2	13	TGTGCCAGTAGTAAAGACAGGGTCTATGGCTACACCTTC	CASSKDRVYGYTF
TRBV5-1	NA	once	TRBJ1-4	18	TGCGCCAGCAGCCCTGTGGGGGCCCTTACGACAACTAATGAAAAACTGTTTTTT	CASSPVGALTTTNEKLFF
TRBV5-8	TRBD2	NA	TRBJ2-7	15	TGTGCCAGCAGCTTCCCAGGACTAGCGGGTAACGAGCAGTACTTC	CASSFPGLAGNEQYF
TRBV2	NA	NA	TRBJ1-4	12	TGTGCCAGCAGGGGCCTTAATGAAAAACTGTTTTTT	CASRGLNEKLFF
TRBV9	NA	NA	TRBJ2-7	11	TGTGCCACGACTGGAATTTACGAGCAGTACTTC	CATTGIYEQYF
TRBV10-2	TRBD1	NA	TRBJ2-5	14	TGCGCCAGCAGTGATTCGACAGGGATCGAGACCCAGTACTTC	CASSDSTGIETQYF
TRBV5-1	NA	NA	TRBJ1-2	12	TGCGCCAGCAGGCAGACAGACTATGGCTACACCTTC	CASRQTDYGYTF
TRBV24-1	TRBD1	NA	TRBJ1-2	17	TGTGCCACCAGTGAAGGACAGGGAAGTTTACCTAGTTATGGCTACACCTTC	CATSEGQGSLPSYGYTF
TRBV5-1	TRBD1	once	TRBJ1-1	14	TGCGCCAGCAGGTCACAGGGGTTGGACACTGAAGCTTTCTTT	CASRSQGLDTEAFF
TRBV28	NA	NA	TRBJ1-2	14	TGTGCCAGCAGCTGGACGGGAAGCAACTATGGCTACACCTTC	CASSWTGSNYGYTF
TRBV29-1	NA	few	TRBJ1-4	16	TGCAGCGTTGAAGTGGGAATTTGGGGCGGGGGTGAAAAACTGTTTTTT	CSVEVGIWGGGEKLFF
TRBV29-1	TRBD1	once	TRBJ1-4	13	TGCAGCGTTACCGGGACAGAGAATGAAAAACTGTTTTTT	CSVTGTENEKLFF
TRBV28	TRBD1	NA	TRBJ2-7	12	TGTGCCAGCAGTGGACAGGGGTGGGAGCAGTACTTC	CASSGQGWEQYF
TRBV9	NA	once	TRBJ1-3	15	TGTGCCAGCAGCGACGGGATTGATCCTGGAAACACCATATATTTT	CASSDGIDPGNTIYF
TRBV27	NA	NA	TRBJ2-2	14	TGTGCCAGCAGTTTAGCGGGAAGGTCAGGGGAGCTGTTTTTT	CASSLAGRSGELFF
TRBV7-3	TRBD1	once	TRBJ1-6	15	TGTGCCAGCAGCTCGACAGGGGGAAGTGGTTCACCCCTCCACTTT	CASSSTGGSGSPLHF
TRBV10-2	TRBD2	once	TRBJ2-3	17	TGCGCCAGCAGTCGAGCGGGAGAAAAAGGGGGCACAGATACGCAGTATTTT	CASSRAGEKGGTDTQYF
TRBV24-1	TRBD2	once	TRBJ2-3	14	TGTGCCACCAGCCCGGGGGGGGACACAGATACGCAGTATTTT	CATSPGGDTDTQYF
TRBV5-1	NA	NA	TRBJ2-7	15	TGCGCCAGCAGCTCGAAAGGAGGGGCATCCTACGAGCAGTACTTC	CASSSKGGASYEQYF
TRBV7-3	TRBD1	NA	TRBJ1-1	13	TGTGCCAGCAGCTGGGGACAGGCCACTGAAGCTTTCTTT	CASSWGQATEAFF
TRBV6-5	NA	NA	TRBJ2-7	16	TGTGCCAGCAGTTACTTGACCGGGAGCCCGACCTACGAGCAGTACTTC	CASSYLTGSPTYEQYF
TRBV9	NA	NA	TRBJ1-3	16	TGTGCCAGCAGCGTAGAGCGGCAGCCGCCAGGAAACACCATATATTTT	CASSVERQPPGNTIYF
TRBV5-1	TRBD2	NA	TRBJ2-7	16	TGCGCCAGCAGCTTGGGGGTCGGTAGCGGGATATACGAGCAGTACTTC	CASSLGVGSGIYEQYF
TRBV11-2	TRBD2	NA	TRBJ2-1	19	TGTGCCAGCAGCTTAGTAGCGGGGGCCGAAAAGAGGTCCTACAATGAGCAGTTCTTC	CASSLVAGAEKRSYNEQFF
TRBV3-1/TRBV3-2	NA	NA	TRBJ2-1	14	TGTGCCAGCAGCCAAGACTTACAGGTGAATGAGCAGTTCTTC	CASSQDLQVNEQFF